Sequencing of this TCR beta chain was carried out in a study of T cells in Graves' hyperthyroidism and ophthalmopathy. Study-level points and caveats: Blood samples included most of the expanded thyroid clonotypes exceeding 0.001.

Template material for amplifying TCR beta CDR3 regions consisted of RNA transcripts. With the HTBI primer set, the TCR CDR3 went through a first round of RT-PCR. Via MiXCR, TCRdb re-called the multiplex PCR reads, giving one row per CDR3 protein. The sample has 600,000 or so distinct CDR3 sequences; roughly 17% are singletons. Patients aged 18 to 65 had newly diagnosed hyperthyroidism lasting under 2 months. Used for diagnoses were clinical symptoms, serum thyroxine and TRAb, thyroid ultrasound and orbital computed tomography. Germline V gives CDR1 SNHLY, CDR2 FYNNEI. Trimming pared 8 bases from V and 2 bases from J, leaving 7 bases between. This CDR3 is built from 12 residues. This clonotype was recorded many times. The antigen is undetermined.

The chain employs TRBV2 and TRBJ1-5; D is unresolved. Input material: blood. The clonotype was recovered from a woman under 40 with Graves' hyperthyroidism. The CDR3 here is CASPRGNQPQHF. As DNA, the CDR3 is TGTGCCAGCCCCCGGGGCAATCAGCCCCAGCATTTT.